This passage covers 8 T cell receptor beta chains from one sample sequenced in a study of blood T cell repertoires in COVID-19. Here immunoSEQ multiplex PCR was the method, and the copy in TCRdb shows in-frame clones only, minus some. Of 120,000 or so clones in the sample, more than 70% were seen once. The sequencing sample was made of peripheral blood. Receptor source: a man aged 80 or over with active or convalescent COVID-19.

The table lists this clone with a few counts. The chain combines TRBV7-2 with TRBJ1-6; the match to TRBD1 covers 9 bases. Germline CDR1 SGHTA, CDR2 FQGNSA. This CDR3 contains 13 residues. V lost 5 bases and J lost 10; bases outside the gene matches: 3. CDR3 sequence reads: CASSPTGGSPLHF. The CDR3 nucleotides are TGTGCCAGCAGCCCAACAGGGGGCTCACCCCTCCACTTT.

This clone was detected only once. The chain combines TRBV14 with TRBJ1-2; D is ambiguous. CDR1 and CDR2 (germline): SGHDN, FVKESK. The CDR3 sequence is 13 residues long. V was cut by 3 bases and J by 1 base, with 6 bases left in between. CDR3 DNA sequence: TGTGCCAGCAGCCAGGAGTTTAACTATGGCTACACCTTC. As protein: CASSQEFNYGYTF.

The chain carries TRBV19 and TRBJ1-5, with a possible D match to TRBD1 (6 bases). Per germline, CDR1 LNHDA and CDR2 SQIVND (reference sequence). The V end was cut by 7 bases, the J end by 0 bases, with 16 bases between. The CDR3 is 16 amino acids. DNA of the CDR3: TGTGCCAGTATTTCCCGGGACACCTATAGCAATCAGCCCCAGCATTTT. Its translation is CASISRDTYSNQPQHF.

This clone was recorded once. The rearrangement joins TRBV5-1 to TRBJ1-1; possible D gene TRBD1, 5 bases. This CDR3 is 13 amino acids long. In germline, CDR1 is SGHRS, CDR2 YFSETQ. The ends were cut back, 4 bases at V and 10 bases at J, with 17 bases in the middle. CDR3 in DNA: TGCGCCAGCAGCCAGGGCCCCGGAGAGTCAGCTTTCTTT. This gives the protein CASSQGPGESAFF.

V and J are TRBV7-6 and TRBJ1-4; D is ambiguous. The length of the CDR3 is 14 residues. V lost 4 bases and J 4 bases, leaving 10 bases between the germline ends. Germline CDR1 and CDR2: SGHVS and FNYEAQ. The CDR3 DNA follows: TGTGCCAGCAGCTCCAGCGGCGTTAATGAAAAACTGTTTTTT. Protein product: CASSSSGVNEKLFF.

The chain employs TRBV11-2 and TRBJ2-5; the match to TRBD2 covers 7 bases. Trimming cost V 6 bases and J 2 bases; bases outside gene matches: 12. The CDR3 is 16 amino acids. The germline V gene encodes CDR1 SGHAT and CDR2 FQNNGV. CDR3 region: CASRRGSGALQETQYF. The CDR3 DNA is TGTGCCAGCAGGAGGGGAAGCGGGGCCTTACAAGAGACCCAGTACTTC.

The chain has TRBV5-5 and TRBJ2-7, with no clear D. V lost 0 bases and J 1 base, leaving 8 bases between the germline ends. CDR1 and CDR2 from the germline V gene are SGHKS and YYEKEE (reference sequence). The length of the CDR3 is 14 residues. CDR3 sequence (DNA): TGTGCCAGCAGCTTGGAAGCAGGTTCCTACGAGCAGTACTTC. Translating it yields CASSLEAGSYEQYF.

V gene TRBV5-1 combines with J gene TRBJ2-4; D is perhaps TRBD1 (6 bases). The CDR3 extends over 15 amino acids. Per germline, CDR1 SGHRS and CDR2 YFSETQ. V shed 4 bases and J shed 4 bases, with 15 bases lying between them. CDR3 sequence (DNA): TGCGCCAGCAGCCCTACCGGGACACTGAAAAACATTCAGTACTTC. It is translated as CASSPTGTLKNIQYF.